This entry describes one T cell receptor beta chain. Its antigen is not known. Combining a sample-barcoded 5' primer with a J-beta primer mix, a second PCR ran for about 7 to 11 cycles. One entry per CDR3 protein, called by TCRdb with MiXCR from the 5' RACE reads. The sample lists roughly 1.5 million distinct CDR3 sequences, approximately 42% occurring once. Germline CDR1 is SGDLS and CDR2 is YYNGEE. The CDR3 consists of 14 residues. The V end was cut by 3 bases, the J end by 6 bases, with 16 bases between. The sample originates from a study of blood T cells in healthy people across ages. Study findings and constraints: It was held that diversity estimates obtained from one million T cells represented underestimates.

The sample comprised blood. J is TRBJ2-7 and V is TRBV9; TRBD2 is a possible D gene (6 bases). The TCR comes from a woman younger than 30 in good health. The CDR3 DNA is TGTGCCAGCAGCGACGAACTAACTAGCACCGAGCAGTACTTC. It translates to CASSDELTSTEQYF.